This entry is about one TCR beta chain. The antigen is undetermined. This entry is derived from a study of cytomegalovirus exposure and HLA in healthy donors. The PCR had 60 Vbeta and 13 Jbeta primers. Assay: immunoSEQ multiplex PCR; the TCRdb copy retains only in-frame clones and omits some. Seen here are 90,000 to 130,000 clones, 75% to 85% observed once, and the top ten hold under 3%. V shed 7 bases and J shed 6 bases, with 10 bases lying between them. Germline assignment: CDR1 SNHLY and CDR2 FYNNEI. CDR3 size: 11 residues. Regarding the study as a whole: Beyond CMV serostatus, there was no information to go on about immune exposure. Reportedly, HLA-A and HLA-B alleles of most subjects were accurately predicted from TCR beta. A later analysis linked a missense variant in DCLRE1C to the trimming of TCR beta V and J genes.

The specimen sequenced was PBMCs. The J gene is TRBJ2-7, the V gene TRBV2, with D uncertain. The source of this sequence is a woman aged 18-35 years in good health and CMV-seropositive. In DNA, the CDR3 is TGTGCCAGCACCCCCCTTGTCGAGCAGTACTTC. The encoded protein is CASTPLVEQYF.